This is a list of T cell receptor beta chains from one sample in a study of cytomegalovirus exposure and HLA in healthy donors. Measured with immunoSEQ multiplex PCR; TCRdb has only the in-frame clones, and not every one. Of about 160,000 clones in the sample, around 60% were seen once. Input material: PBMCs. The origin of the receptors is a woman aged 60-75 years in good health and CMV-seropositive. Each CDR3 is given with its conserved first and last residue. The D gene is left open where the match is weak. Clone size is not always given. Where it is, it says once, few, many or a class for expanded clones.

CDR3aa: CASSLANTGRETQYF; CDR3nt: TGTGCCAGCAGCTTAGCGAACACAGGGCGGGAGACCCAGTACTTC; j_gene: TRBJ2-5; abundance: -; d_gene: -; v_gene: TRBV7-2; len: 15
CDR3aa: CASRSTTGRGEQYF; CDR3nt: TGCGCCAGCAGATCGACGACAGGAAGGGGCGAGCAGTACTTC; j_gene: TRBJ2-7; abundance: -; d_gene: -; v_gene: TRBV5-1; len: 14
CDR3aa: CASSGTGAEAFF; CDR3nt: TGTGCCAGTAGTGGGACAGGAGCTGAAGCTTTCTTT; j_gene: TRBJ1-1; abundance: few; d_gene: TRBD1; v_gene: TRBV19; len: 12
CDR3aa: CASSQLGQGRRNTIYF; CDR3nt: TGCGCCAGCAGTCAATTGGGACAGGGAAGGAGGAACACCATATATTTT; j_gene: TRBJ1-3; abundance: -; d_gene: TRBD1; v_gene: TRBV23-1; len: 16
CDR3aa: CASSATGSSGNTIYF; CDR3nt: TGTGCCAGCAGCGCTACCGGGTCCTCTGGAAACACCATATATTTT; j_gene: TRBJ1-3; abundance: few; d_gene: -; v_gene: TRBV9; len: 15
CDR3aa: CSVEGGRSRETQYF; CDR3nt: TGCAGCGTTGAAGGCGGGAGGTCGAGGGAGACCCAGTACTTC; j_gene: TRBJ2-5; abundance: few; d_gene: TRBD2; v_gene: TRBV29-1; len: 14
CDR3aa: CASSSSGLPQHF; CDR3nt: TGTGCCAGCAGTTCCTCGGGTTTGCCCCAGCATTTT; j_gene: TRBJ1-5; abundance: -; d_gene: -; v_gene: TRBV27; len: 12
CDR3aa: CASSSPGQLYYGYTF; CDR3nt: TGTGCCAGCAGCTCGCCGGGACAGCTATACTATGGCTACACCTTC; j_gene: TRBJ1-2; abundance: -; d_gene: TRBD1; v_gene: TRBV7-8; len: 15
CDR3aa: CASSLRGGVRGSSYNEQFF; CDR3nt: TGTGCCAGCAGTTTAAGGGGCGGGGTGAGGGGTAGCTCCTACAATGAGCAGTTCTTC; j_gene: TRBJ2-1; abundance: -; d_gene: -; v_gene: TRBV28; len: 19
CDR3aa: CASREGNPTDTQYF; CDR3nt: TGTGCCAGCCGAGAGGGTAACCCCACAGATACGCAGTATTTT; j_gene: TRBJ2-3; abundance: -; d_gene: -; v_gene: TRBV2; len: 14
CDR3aa: CASSSNGQGWSPLHF; CDR3nt: TGTGCCAGCAGCTCAAACGGACAGGGGTGGTCACCCCTCCACTTT; j_gene: TRBJ1-6; abundance: -; d_gene: TRBD1; v_gene: TRBV7-2; len: 15
CDR3aa: CASSVNRTEQNTEAFF; CDR3nt: TGTGCCAGTAGTGTGAACAGGACAGAACAGAACACTGAAGCTTTCTTT; j_gene: TRBJ1-1; abundance: -; d_gene: -; v_gene: TRBV19; len: 16
CDR3aa: CASSLAGMNTEAFF; CDR3nt: TGTGCCAGCAGTTTGGCAGGAATGAACACTGAAGCTTTCTTT; j_gene: TRBJ1-1; abundance: -; d_gene: -; v_gene: TRBV28; len: 14